One sample yielded the 20 T cell receptor beta chains listed below, sequenced in a study of cytomegalovirus exposure and HLA in healthy donors. TCRdb's copy holds only in-frame clones and misses some; the assay was immunoSEQ multiplex PCR. The table records about 74,000 clones, 94% of them present only once. Sequencing used PBMCs. The receptors stem from a woman under 30 in good health and CMV-seropositive.

The chain joins TRBV12-5 to TRBJ2-5; TRBD2 matches at 7 bases. J lost 0 bases, V lost 9 bases, and 4 bases had no gene match. CDR1 is LGHNT, CDR2 FRNRAP, per germline. CDR3 length equals 13 residues. The CDR3 DNA sequence: TGTGCTAGCCGACTAGCTAACCAAGAGACCCAGTACTTC. Its protein is CASRLANQETQYF.

The chain links TRBV7-2 to TRBJ2-3; 7 bases fit TRBD2. The junction had 14 bases not matched to a gene; V was cut back by 1 base and J by 4 bases. This CDR3 contains 18 residues. Per the germline V gene, CDR1 is SGHTA and CDR2 is FQGNSA. Here the CDR3 reads CASSLDLLAGEDADTQYF. The CDR3 DNA follows: TGTGCCAGCAGCTTAGACCTCTTGGCGGGGGAGGACGCAGATACGCAGTATTTT.

A single count supports this clone. The chain couples TRBV2 to TRBJ2-1; 13 bases align to TRBD2. The trim removed 5 bases at V and 1 base at J, leaving 5 bases unmatched. The CDR3 spans 17 residues. CDR1 and CDR2 (germline): SNHLY, FYNNEI. CDR3 loop: CASSRTSGSSSYNEQFF. The DNA for the CDR3 is TGTGCCAGCAGTCGGACTAGCGGGAGTTCGTCCTACAATGAGCAGTTCTTC.

V usage is TRBV27 and J usage is TRBJ1-1; TRBD1 is a possible D gene (5 bases). Between the trimmed V and J ends, which lost 2 bases and 3 bases, there was a span of 13 bases. This CDR3 contains 15 residues. Looked up from germline, CDR1 is MNHEY and CDR2 is SMNVEV (reference sequence). Here the CDR3 reads CASSLGPGGDTEAFF. The CDR3 bases are TGTGCCAGCAGTTTAGGCCCGGGGGGGGACACTGAAGCTTTCTTT.

J is TRBJ2-3 and V is TRBV4-3, with D possibly matching TRBD2 (6 bases). Deletions cut 2 bases from V and 6 bases from J, with 12 bases between. Germline CDR1 reads LGHNA; CDR2 reads YSLEER. CDR3 length equals 14 residues. CDR3 residues: CASSQTTSSDTQYF. The DNA for the CDR3 is TGCGCCAGCAGCCAAACTACTAGCTCTGATACGCAGTATTTT.

This clone showed up just once. This CDR3 is CAMGKPGSTYNEQFF. In DNA form, the CDR3 reads TGTGCCATGGGGAAACCGGGAAGTACCTACAATGAGCAGTTCTTC. The rearrangement links TRBV27 to TRBJ2-1; D might be TRBD2 (5 bases). The CDR3 has 15 amino acids. V was shortened by 10 bases and J by 2 bases, with 18 bases between the two germline ends. The germline V gene has CDR1 MNHEY and CDR2 SMNVEV (reference sequence).

The J gene is TRBJ2-3, the V gene TRBV7-8; TRBD2 matches at 12 bases. CDR3 size: 17 residues. With V trimmed by 5 bases and J by 0 bases, 6 bases remained unmatched. The germline gives CDR1 SGHVS, CDR2 FQNEAQ. Written as DNA, the CDR3 is TGTGCCAGCAGCCGCAGGACTAGCGGGACGAGCACAGATACGCAGTATTTT. Encoded protein: CASSRRTSGTSTDTQYF.

V gene TRBV19 combines with J gene TRBJ1-2, with no clear D. CDR1 and CDR2 (germline): LNHDA, SQIVND (reference sequence). CDR3 size: 14 residues. V was cut by 2 bases and J by 4 bases, with 11 bases left in between. CDR3 DNA: TGTGCCAGTAGTATACAGGCGGGTGGCTATGGCTACACCTTC. It specifies CASSIQAGGYGYTF.

This clone appeared a few times. The rearrangement uses TRBV2 and TRBJ1-5; D might be TRBD1 (6 bases). The germline V gene has CDR1 SNHLY and CDR2 FYNNEI. The CDR3 is 15 amino acids. V was pared by 8 bases and J by 5 bases, with 19 bases between. The CDR3 sequence: CASSNRGAIDQPQHF. The CDR3 DNA reads TGTGCCAGCTCCAACCGGGGGGCGATCGATCAGCCCCAGCATTTT.

The chain couples TRBV5-1 to TRBJ2-7; 9 bases line up with TRBD2. The germline V gene has CDR1 SGHRS and CDR2 YFSETQ. This CDR3 region has 18 residues. Losses at the gene ends were 0 bases for V and 1 base for J; bases not matched to a gene: 11. CDR3 loop: CASSLATAGGSGSYEQYF. The CDR3 DNA follows: TGCGCCAGCAGCTTGGCCACGGCGGGAGGGTCAGGATCCTACGAGCAGTACTTC.

To note about this clone: The junction departs from the called germline gene at one end, perhaps through a read error. J is TRBJ2-1 and V is TRBV7-7; D perhaps matches TRBD2 (5 bases). This CDR3 has 16 residues. CDR1 is SSHAT, CDR2 FNYEAQ, per germline (reference sequence). CDR3 nucleotides: TGTGCTAGCAGCGCCAGTGGTCTCGGGGTCCCCAATGAGCAGTTCTTC. It translates to CASSASGLGVPNEQFF.

V gene TRBV6-5 combines with J gene TRBJ2-7, with 7 bases lining up with TRBD1. Germline V CDR1 and CDR2: MNHEY, SVGAGI. This CDR3 contains 15 residues. V dropped 5 bases and J dropped 2; count of bases not matched to a gene: 9. The CDR3 coding sequence is TGTGCCAGCAGTCCTCTCCGACAGGGCGCCTACGAGCAGTACTTC. This gives the protein CASSPLRQGAYEQYF.

The chain employs TRBV5-5 and TRBJ2-7; 7 bases agree with TRBD1. This CDR3 is 15 amino acids long. V gave up 4 bases and J gave up 3 bases; unmatched junction bases: 10. Germline loops: CDR1 SGHKS, CDR2 YYEKEE (reference sequence). DNA for the CDR3: TGTGCCAGCAGCGACCGACAGGGTGGGTTCTACGAGCAGTACTTC. It is translated as CASSDRQGGFYEQYF.

The chain is built from TRBV12-5 and TRBJ2-7; 11 bases fit TRBD1. Trimming at V came to 1 base and at J to 6 bases, leaving 11 bases not matched to a gene. Germline CDR1 and CDR2: LGHNT and FRNRAP. The CDR3 has 17 amino acids. The CDR3, as DNA: TGTGCTAGTGGTTTGGGCCCTCTCGGACAGGGGGCGACCGAGCAGTACTTC. Residues: CASGLGPLGQGATEQYF.

The count of this clone is one. The chain carries TRBV9 and TRBJ2-1; TRBD2 might be the D (6 bases). Germline lookup yields CDR1 SGDLS and CDR2 YYNGEE. This CDR3 region has 16 residues. Trimming shortened V by 0 bases and J by 3 bases, and 13 bases separated the two germline ends. The CDR3 protein is CASSVGSSEFYNEQFF. In DNA, the CDR3 is TGTGCCAGCAGCGTAGGTTCTAGCGAATTCTACAATGAGCAGTTCTTC.

This clone has just one count. The chain couples TRBV10-3 to TRBJ2-2; a weak D match, TRBD1 (6 bases). The germline CDR1 and CDR2 sequences are ENHRY and SYGVKD. CDR3 length equals 17 residues. Trimming pared 2 bases from V and 0 bases from J, leaving 13 bases between. This CDR3 is CAISEAGTLANTGELFF. The CDR3 DNA reads TGTGCCATCAGTGAGGCCGGGACACTCGCGAACACCGGGGAGCTGTTTTTT.

This clone was counted a single time. The rearrangement uses TRBV9 and TRBJ2-3; 15 nucleotides line up with TRBD2. J was trimmed by 2 bases and V by 3 bases; bases with no gene match: 10. The CDR3 length is 19 residues. Germline CDR1 is SGDLS and CDR2 is YYNGEE. The CDR3 DNA reads TGTGCCAGCAGCGCCTGGGGGACTAGCGGGAGGCCTTCCACAGATACGCAGTATTTT. Its translation: CASSAWGTSGRPSTDTQYF.

This clone appeared a single time. The J gene is TRBJ1-2, the V gene TRBV11-2, with 10 bases identical to TRBD1. The germline V gene encodes CDR1 SGHAT and CDR2 FQNNGV. The V segment lost 5 bases and the J segment 4 bases; nucleotides outside the gene matches: 7. This CDR3 has 15 residues. The CDR3 DNA follows: TGTGCCAGCAGCAAGACAGGGGGCCAAGGCTATGGCTACACCTTC. As protein: CASSKTGGQGYGYTF.

The chain recombines TRBV7-6 with TRBJ2-1; 9 bases are a match to TRBD2. The trim removed 6 bases at V and 3 bases at J, leaving 12 bases unmatched. CDR3 size: 17 residues. The germline V gene encodes CDR1 SGHVS and CDR2 FNYEAQ. The CDR3 DNA reads as TGTGCCAGCAGTCTCGAGATAGCGGGAGTGTTCTACAATGAGCAGTTCTTC. Protein: CASSLEIAGVFYNEQFF.

The chain is built from TRBV29-1 and TRBJ2-5, with D maybe TRBD2 (5 bases). Germline CDR1 is SQVTM and CDR2 is ANQGSEA. V dropped 4 bases and J dropped 1 base, with 13 bases sitting between them. The CDR3 loop spans 14 amino acids. The CDR3 sequence is CSVVALGAQETQYF. The DNA of the CDR3 is TGCAGCGTTGTGGCGTTGGGAGCCCAAGAGACCCAGTACTTC.